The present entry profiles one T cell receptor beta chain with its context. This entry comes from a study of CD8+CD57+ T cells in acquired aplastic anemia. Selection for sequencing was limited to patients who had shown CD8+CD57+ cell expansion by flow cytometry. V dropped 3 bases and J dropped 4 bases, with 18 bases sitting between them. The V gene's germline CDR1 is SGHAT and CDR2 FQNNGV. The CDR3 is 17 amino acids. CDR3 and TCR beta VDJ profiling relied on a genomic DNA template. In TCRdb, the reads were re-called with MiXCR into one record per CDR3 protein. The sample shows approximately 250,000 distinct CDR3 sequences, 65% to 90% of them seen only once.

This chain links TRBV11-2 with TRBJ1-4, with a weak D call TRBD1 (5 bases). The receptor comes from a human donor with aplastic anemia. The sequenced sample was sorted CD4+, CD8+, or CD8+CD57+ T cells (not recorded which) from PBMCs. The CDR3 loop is CASSLPREGQINEKLFF. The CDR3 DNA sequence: TGTGCCAGCAGCTTGCCGCGGGAAGGACAAATTAATGAAAAACTGTTTTTT.